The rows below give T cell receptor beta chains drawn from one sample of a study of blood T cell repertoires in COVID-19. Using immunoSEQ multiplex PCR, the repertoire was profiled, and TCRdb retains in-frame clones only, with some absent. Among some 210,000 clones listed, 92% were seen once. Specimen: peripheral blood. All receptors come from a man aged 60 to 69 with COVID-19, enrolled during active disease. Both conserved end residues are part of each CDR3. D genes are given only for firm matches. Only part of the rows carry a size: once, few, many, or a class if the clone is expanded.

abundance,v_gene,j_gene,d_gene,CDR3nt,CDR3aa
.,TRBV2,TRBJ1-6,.,TGTGCCAGCAGTGCTAGGAGAGGGCATTCACCCCTCCACTTT,CASSARRGHSPLHF
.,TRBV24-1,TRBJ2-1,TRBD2,TGTGCCACCAGTACCGGGAGGGCCTCCTACAATGAGCAGTTCTTC,CATSTGRASYNEQFF
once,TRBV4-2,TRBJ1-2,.,TGTGCCAGCAGCCAAGATCTACAGTTTCCTAACTATGGCTACACCTTC,CASSQDLQFPNYGYTF
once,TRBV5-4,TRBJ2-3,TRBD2,TGTGCCAGCAGCCCCCGACTAGCGGGGGAGCAAGGTAGCACAGATACGCAGTATTTT,CASSPRLAGEQGSTDTQYF
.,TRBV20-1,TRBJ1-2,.,TGCAGTGCTAGTCCCCGGTCCGGGGATGGCTACACCTTC,CSASPRSGDGYTF
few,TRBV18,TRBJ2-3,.,TGTGCCAGCTCCTCCTTGGCGGGTGGAGATACGCAGTATTTT,CASSSLAGGDTQYF
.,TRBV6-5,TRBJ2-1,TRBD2,TGTGCCAGCGCCGACCCGGGACTAGAGCAGTTCTTC,CASADPGLEQFF
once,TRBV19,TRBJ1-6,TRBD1,TGTGCCAGTAGTACCACCGGGACAGGGTATTCACCCCTCCACTTT,CASSTTGTGYSPLHF
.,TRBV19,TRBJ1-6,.,TGTGCCAGTAGTTTGGATTTCGCGGTCGGCGAATCACCCCTCCACTTT,CASSLDFAVGESPLHF
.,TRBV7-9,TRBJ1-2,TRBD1,TGTGCCAGCAGCTTTGGGACAGATCCTAAAGCTAACTATGGCTACACCTTC,CASSFGTDPKANYGYTF
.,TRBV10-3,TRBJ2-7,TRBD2,TGTGCCATCAGTGACCTAGCGGGGGGCAGATACGAGCAGTACTTC,CAISDLAGGRYEQYF
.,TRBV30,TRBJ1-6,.,TGTGCCTGGAGTGTACAGGAGTATAATTCACCCCTCCACTTT,CAWSVQEYNSPLHF
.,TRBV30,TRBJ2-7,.,TGTGCCTGTAAAACTAGGGGCAGGGGATCTTACGAGCAGTACTTC,CACKTRGRGSYEQYF
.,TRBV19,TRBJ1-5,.,TGTGCCAGTAGTATGCATAGTGATCAGCCCCAGCATTTT,CASSMHSDQPQHF
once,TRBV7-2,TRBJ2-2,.,TGTGCCAGCAGCTTAGCGGACAGTGTTCCCGGGGAGCTGTTTTTT,CASSLADSVPGELFF
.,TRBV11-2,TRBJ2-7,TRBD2,TGTGCCAGCAGCCGGCGGGGGGGGCCGGGGGCGCGGAACGAGCAGTACTTC,CASSRRGGPGARNEQYF
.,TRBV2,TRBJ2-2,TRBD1,TGTGCCAGCACCACGGGACAGGGGAACACCGGGGAGCTGTTTTTT,CASTTGQGNTGELFF
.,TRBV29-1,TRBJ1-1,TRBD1,TGCAGCGTAGCTCAGGGGGGTAAGGCTTTCTTT,CSVAQGGKAFF
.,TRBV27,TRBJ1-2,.,TGTGCCAGCAGTACGACAGGATATGGCTACACCTTC,CASSTTGYGYTF
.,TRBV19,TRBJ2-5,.,TGTGCCAGTAGTATATTTACAGGGTATGAGACCCAGTACTTC,CASSIFTGYETQYF
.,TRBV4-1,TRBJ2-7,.,TGCGCCAGCAGCCAAGCCTACAGGTCCCCCTACGAGCAGTACTTC,CASSQAYRSPYEQYF
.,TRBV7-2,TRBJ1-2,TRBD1,TGTGCCAGCAGCTCATACGCCGTCGGGACAGGGGCCTATGGCTACACCTTC,CASSSYAVGTGAYGYTF
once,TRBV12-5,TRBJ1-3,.,TGTGCTAGTGGTCCCTCGGGGGCTGGAAACACCATATATTTT,CASGPSGAGNTIYF
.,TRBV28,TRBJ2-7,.,TGTGCCAGCAGTTTTAACGGGAAGCAGTACTTC,CASSFNGKQYF
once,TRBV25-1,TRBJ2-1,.,TGTGCCAGCAGTGAAGTGACTAGGATCGGTGAGCAGTTCTTC,CASSEVTRIGEQFF
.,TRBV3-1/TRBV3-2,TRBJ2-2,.,TGTGCCAGCAGCCAACTAAAGACAGCCGGGGAGCTGTTTTTT,CASSQLKTAGELFF
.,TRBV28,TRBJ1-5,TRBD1,TGTGCCAGCAGTTTGGGACAGTTCAATCAGCCCCAGCATTTT,CASSLGQFNQPQHF
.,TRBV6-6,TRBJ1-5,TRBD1,TGTGCCAGCAGCAAAGGGACAGACTATAGCAATCAGCCCCAGCATTTT,CASSKGTDYSNQPQHF
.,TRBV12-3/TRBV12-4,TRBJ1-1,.,TGTGCCAGCAGTTTCCGCAGGAACACTGAAGCTTTCTTT,CASSFRRNTEAFF
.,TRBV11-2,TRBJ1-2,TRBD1,TGTGCCAGCAGCCCCACAGGGGCTTATTCTCCCTACACCTTC,CASSPTGAYSPYTF
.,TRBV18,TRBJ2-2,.,TGTGCCAGCTCACCACCTGAGATCACCGGGGAGCTGTTTTTT,CASSPPEITGELFF
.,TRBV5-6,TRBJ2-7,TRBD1,TGTGCCAGCAGTTCAAGGACAGGGATTAACGAGCAGTACTTC,CASSSRTGINEQYF
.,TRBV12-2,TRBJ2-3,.,TGTGCAAGTCGTCTGGAGGACAGGGGGCGTGATACGCAGTATTTT,CASRLEDRGRDTQYF
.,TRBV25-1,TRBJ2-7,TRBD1,TGTGCCAGCAGTGTGTACAGGGGGCCGGTCTACGAGCAGTACTTC,CASSVYRGPVYEQYF
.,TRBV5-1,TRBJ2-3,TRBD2,TGCGCCAGCAGCTTGGCCCTAGCGGGGGGGCAGACAGATACGCAGTATTTT,CASSLALAGGQTDTQYF
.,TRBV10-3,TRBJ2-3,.,TGTGCCATCAGTGAGTCATCGGGAGCTAGCACAGATACGCAGTATTTT,CAISESSGASTDTQYF
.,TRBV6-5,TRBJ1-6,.,TGTGCCAGCAAAGGAGTCCTCGATAATTCACCCCTCCACTTT,CASKGVLDNSPLHF
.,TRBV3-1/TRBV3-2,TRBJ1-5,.,TGTGCCAGCAGCCAGGGAGGGGGAAGTCAGCCCCAGCATTTT,CASSQGGGSQPQHF
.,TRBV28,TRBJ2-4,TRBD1,TGTGCCAGCAGGCGCCCGACAGGGAAAAACATTCAGTACTTC,CASRRPTGKNIQYF
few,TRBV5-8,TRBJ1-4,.,TGTGCCAGCAGCCGCCTGGCGGGCAGTGCAACTAATGAAAAACTGTTTTTT,CASSRLAGSATNEKLFF